This T cell receptor beta chain is from a study of blood T cells in healthy people across ages. It was with a sample-barcoded 5' primer and a J-beta primer mix that a second PCR of about 7 to 12 cycles was run. Each sample yielded at least 2.5 million CDR3-containing paired-end reads. TCRdb passed the 5' RACE reads through MiXCR, listing each CDR3 protein once. The repertoire holds about a million distinct CDR3 sequences, roughly 51% seen once, with about 22% in the top ten. In regard to this clonotype: The antigen is unknown. One junction end does not reproduce the germline sequence, and a read error may be involved.

The study recruited healthy Caucasian donors from Russia who were aged about 6 to 95. RNA extraction gave at least 5 micrograms of total RNA per sample. General study findings and limits: PBMCs left unsorted prevented a conclusive naive versus antigen-experienced comparison.

CDR3 size: 14 residues. Germline V lookup: CDR1 SNHLY, CDR2 FYNNEI. The clonotype comes from a woman aged 55-70 years in good health. This sequence joins TRBV2 and TRBJ2-7; D gene uncertain. Material: blood. Here the CDR3 reads CASSAGPWSCEQYF. DNA of the CDR3: TGTGCCAGCAGCGCCGGACCGTGGTCCTGCGAGCAGTACTTC.